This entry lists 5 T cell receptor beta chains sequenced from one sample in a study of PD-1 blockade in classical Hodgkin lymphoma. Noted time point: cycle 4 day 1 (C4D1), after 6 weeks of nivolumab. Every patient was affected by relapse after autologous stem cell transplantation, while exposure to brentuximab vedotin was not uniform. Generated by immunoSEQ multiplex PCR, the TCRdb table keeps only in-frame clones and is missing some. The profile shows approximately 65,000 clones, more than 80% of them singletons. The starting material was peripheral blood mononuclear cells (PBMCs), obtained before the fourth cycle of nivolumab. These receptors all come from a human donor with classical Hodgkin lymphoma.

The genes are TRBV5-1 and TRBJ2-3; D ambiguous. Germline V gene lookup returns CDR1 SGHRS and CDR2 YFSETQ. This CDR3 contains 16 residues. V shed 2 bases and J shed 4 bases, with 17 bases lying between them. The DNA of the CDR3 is TGCGCCAGCAGCTTCCCCTCGAGGCGCCCGGCAGATACGCAGTATTTT. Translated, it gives CASSFPSRRPADTQYF.

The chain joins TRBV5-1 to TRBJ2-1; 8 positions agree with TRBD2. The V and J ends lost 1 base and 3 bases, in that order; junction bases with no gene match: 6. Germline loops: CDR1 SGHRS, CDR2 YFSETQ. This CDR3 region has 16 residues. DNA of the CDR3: TGCGCCAGCAGCTTGCGGCTTAGCGGGGTCTACAATGAGCAGTTCTTC. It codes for CASSLRLSGVYNEQFF.

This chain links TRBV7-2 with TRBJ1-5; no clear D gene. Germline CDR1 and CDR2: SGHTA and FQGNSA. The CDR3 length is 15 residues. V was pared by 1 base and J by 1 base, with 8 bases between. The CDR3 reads CASSLGGGSNQPQHF. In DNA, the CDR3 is TGTGCCAGCAGCTTAGGAGGAGGGAGCAATCAGCCCCAGCATTTT.

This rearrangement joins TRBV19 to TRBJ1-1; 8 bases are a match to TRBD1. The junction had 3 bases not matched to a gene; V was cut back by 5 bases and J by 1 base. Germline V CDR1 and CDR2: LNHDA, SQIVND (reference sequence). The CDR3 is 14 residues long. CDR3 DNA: TGTGCCAGTAGTGAGGACAGGGAGAACACTGAAGCTTTCTTT. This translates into CASSEDRENTEAFF.

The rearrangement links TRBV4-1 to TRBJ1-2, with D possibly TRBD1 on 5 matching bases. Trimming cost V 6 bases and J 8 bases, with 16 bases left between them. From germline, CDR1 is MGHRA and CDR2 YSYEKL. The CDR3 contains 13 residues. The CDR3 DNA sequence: TGCGCCAGCAGACTCCTACGGCGGGGGGGCTACACCTTC. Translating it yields CASRLLRRGGYTF.